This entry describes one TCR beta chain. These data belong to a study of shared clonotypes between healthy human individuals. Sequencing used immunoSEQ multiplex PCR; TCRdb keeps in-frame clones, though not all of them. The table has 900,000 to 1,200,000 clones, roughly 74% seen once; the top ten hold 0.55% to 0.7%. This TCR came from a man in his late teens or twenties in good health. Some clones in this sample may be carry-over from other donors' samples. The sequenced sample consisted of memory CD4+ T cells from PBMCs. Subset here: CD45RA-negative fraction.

The DNA of the CDR3 is TGTGCCAGCAGTGGGGACAGGAGAAATTCCTACGAGCAGTACTTC. Translation: CASSGDRRNSYEQYF. The gene calls are TRBV2 and TRBJ2-7; 8 positions match TRBD1. J was trimmed by 1 base and V by 4 bases; bases with no gene match: 6. The CDR3 spans 15 residues. The V gene's germline CDR1 is SNHLY and CDR2 FYNNEI.